This T cell receptor beta chain comes out of a study of blood T cell repertoires in COVID-19. Study information: Researchers got acute and convalescent COVID-19 samples from the United States, Italy and Spain. T cells, B-cell-depleted T cells, or PBMCs provided the cDNA or gDNA that served as material.

V was trimmed by 4 bases and J by 9 bases, leaving 10 bases between them. The CDR3 covers 12 residues. Germline V lookup: CDR1 SGHNT, CDR2 YYREEE (reference sequence). Per the original methods: It was from reference gene primer amplification that nucleated cell counts were estimated. Profiled with immunoSEQ multiplex PCR; TCRdb holds only in-frame clones, not every one. V and J calls plus clone size are reproduced from that table; the DNA served to infer D and trimming. The sample carries around 300,000 clones, 89% recorded once. The sequence was collected from a man between 45 and 60 years old with acute or convalescent COVID-19. The rearrangement links TRBV5-4 to TRBJ2-2; TRBD2 might be the D (5 bases). The sample comprised peripheral blood. The CDR3 here is CASSAPGRELFF. In DNA form, the CDR3 reads TGTGCCAGCAGCGCCCCCGGGAGGGAGCTGTTTTTT.